A single sample is the source of the 7 T cell receptor beta chains below, sequenced in a study of chemoradiotherapy in HPV16-positive cancers. Here immunoSEQ multiplex PCR was the method, and the copy in TCRdb shows in-frame clones only, minus some. The sample has tens of thousands of clones; about nine tenths are singletons. This sample comprised blood, obtained from a patient who underwent chemoradiotherapy. Source of these receptors: a human donor with HPV-associated anogenital cancer.

The chain uses TRBV2 and TRBJ2-3; D not resolved. Trimming removed 3 bases at V and 2 bases at J, with 15 bases between. Germline CDR1 SNHLY, CDR2 FYNNEI. The CDR3 runs 16 residues. The CDR3 bases are TGTGCCAGCAGTGACTTACCCACATTAGACACAGATACGCAGTATTTT. This gives the protein CASSDLPTLDTDTQYF. Full variable domain (missing parts from reference TRBV2 and TRBJ2-3): EPEVTQTPSHQVTQMGQEVILRCVPISNHLYFYWYRQILGQKVEFLVSFYNNEISEKSEIFDDQFSVERPDGSNFTLKIRSTKLEDSAMYFCASSDLPTLDTDTQYFGPGTRLTVL.

The chain combines TRBV7-9 with TRBJ2-3, with D unresolved. The germline V gene encodes CDR1 SEHNR and CDR2 FQNEAQ (reference sequence). Trimming shortened V by 4 bases and J by 5 bases, and 16 bases separated the two germline ends. CDR3 length equals 15 residues. The CDR3 spells CASSSLLLLGDTQYF. The DNA of the CDR3 is TGTGCCAGCAGCTCCTTGCTGCTTCTGGGAGATACGCAGTATTTT. Full variable domain (missing parts from reference TRBV7-9 and TRBJ2-3): DTGVSQNPRHKITKRGQNVTFRCDPISEHNRLYWYRQTLGQGPEFLTYFQNEAQLEKSRLLSDRFSAERPKGSFSTLEIQRTEQGDSAMYLCASSSLLLLGDTQYFGPGTRLTVL.

This sequence joins TRBV7-9 and TRBJ1-3; 9 nucleotides align to TRBD1. The V and J ends lost 4 bases and 4 bases, in that order; junction bases with no gene match: 5. This CDR3 has 15 amino acids. Germline V gives CDR1 SEHNR, CDR2 FQNEAQ (reference sequence). Written as DNA, the CDR3 is TGTGCCAGCAGCTCCCGGACAGGGGAAGGAAACACCATATATTTT. Its protein is CASSSRTGEGNTIYF.

This clone turned up a few times. The chain uses TRBV6-1 and TRBJ1-6; no definite D call. Trimming took off 2 bases at V and 9 bases at J, with 8 bases between the two ends. Germline-derived CDR1 and CDR2 are MNHNS and SASEGT. The CDR3 is made up of 13 amino acids. Written as DNA, the CDR3 is TGTGCCAGCAGTGAACAGAGGGCTTCACCCCTCCACTTT. Translation: CASSEQRASPLHF.

This chain connects TRBV4-2 to TRBJ1-3; D ambiguous. The CDR3 is 15 residues long. V gave up 5 bases and J gave up 0 bases, with 11 bases separating them. Per germline, CDR1 LGHNA and CDR2 YNFKEQ. The CDR3 coding sequence is TGTGCCAGCAGCTTGCCCGGGAGCTCTGGAAACACCATATATTTT. Amino acid sequence: CASSLPGSSGNTIYF.

This sequence joins TRBV2 and TRBJ2-3; 9 bases agree with TRBD2. The CDR3 sequence is 16 residues long. Germline V gives CDR1 SNHLY, CDR2 FYNNEI. Germline trimming cut 5 bases from V and 4 bases from J; bases unmatched to any gene: 10. CDR3 residues: CASSLVGGRASDTQYF. CDR3 nucleotide sequence: TGTGCCAGCAGTTTGGTAGGCGGGAGGGCCTCAGATACGCAGTATTTT.

This clone appeared a single time. An end of the junction does not agree with germline; a read error may underlie this. The chain recombines TRBV7-7 with TRBJ2-5; D not certain. Germline V gives CDR1 SSHAT, CDR2 FNYEAQ (reference sequence). The CDR3 has 11 amino acids. CDR3 DNA sequence: TGTGCTAGCAGCATGGGAGAGACCCAGTACTTC. It specifies CASSMGETQYF.